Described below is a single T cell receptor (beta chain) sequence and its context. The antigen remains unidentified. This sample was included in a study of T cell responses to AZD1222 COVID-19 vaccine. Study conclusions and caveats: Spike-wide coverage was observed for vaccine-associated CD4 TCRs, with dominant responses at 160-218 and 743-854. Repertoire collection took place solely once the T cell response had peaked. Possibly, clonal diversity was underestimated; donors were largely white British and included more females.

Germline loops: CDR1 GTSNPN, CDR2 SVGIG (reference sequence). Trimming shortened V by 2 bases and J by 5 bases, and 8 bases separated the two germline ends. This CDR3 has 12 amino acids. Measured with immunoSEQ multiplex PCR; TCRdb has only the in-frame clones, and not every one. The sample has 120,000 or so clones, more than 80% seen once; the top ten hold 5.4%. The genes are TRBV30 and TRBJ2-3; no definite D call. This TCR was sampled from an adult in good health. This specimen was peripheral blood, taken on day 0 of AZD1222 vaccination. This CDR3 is CAWSFRQDTQYF. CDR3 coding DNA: TGTGCCTGGAGTTTCAGGCAAGATACGCAGTATTTT. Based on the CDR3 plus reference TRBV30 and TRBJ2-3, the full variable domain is SQTIHQWPATLVQPVGSPLSLECTVEGTSNPNLYWYRQAAGRGLQLLFYSVGIGQISSEVPQNLSASRPQDRQFILSSKKLLLSDSGFYLCAWSFRQDTQYFGPGTRLTVL.